The 28 T cell receptor beta chains listed next were all sequenced from one sample in a study of Graves' ophthalmopathy and Graves' hyperthyroidism. TCR beta CDR3 amplification used RNA transcripts. Scientists carried out first-round RT-PCR using HTBI primers and then a second-round multiplex PCR. TCRdb independently ran MiXCR on the multiplex PCR reads; one entry per CDR3 protein. The sample contains under 250,000 distinct CDR3 sequences, around 30% of which appear only once. Material: peripheral blood. These TCRs come from a man in his fifties or sixties with Graves' ophthalmopathy.

There are many counts of this clonotype. The rearrangement links TRBV5-1 to TRBJ2-7; TRBD2 matches at 9 bases. Germline CDR1 SGHRS, CDR2 YFSETQ. Unmatched junction bases numbered 7, after V lost 0 bases and J lost 3 bases. CDR3 length equals 16 residues. CDR3 DNA sequence: TGCGCCAGCAGCTTGGGGGCTAGCGGGACGTTCTACGAGCAGTACTTC. This encodes CASSLGASGTFYEQYF.

There are many counts of this clonotype. V and J are TRBV18 and TRBJ1-2, with D hard to call. Trimming pared 3 bases from V and 4 bases from J, leaving 9 bases between. The V gene's germline CDR1 is KGHSH and CDR2 LQKENI. This CDR3 is built from 13 residues. As DNA, the CDR3 is TGTGCCAGCTCACCTCCGGGGATCTATGGCTACACCTTC. Encoded protein: CASSPPGIYGYTF.

This clonotype was counted many times. The V gene is TRBV9, the J gene TRBJ1-1; no reliable D call. CDR1 is SGDLS, CDR2 YYNGEE, per germline. Between the trimmed V and J ends, which lost 2 bases and 6 bases, there was a span of 11 bases. This CDR3 is 13 amino acids long. The CDR3 DNA reads as TGTGCCAGCAGCGTGGGAGGCCGGGCTGAAGCTTTCTTT. Translated, it gives CASSVGGRAEAFF.

The sample holds a few counts of this clonotype. This chain links TRBV10-3 with TRBJ2-5; 7 nucleotides agree with TRBD2. Per the germline V gene, CDR1 is ENHRY and CDR2 is SYGVKD. The CDR3 totals 15 residues. With 6 bases clipped from V and 0 bases from J, the junction kept 7 bases outside the gene matches. The CDR3 DNA reads TGTGCCATCAGGGGGGGGGTGACGGACCAAGAGACCCAGTACTTC. Translated: CAIRGGVTDQETQYF.

This clonotype was seen a handful of times. The chain employs TRBV6-2 or TRBV6-3 and TRBJ1-5, with 8 bases that match TRBD1. Germline V gene lookup returns CDR1 MNHEY and CDR2 SVGEGT. With 5 bases clipped from V and 5 bases from J, the junction kept 8 bases outside the gene matches. This CDR3 contains 15 residues. CDR3 in amino acids: CASSQSDRDHQPQHF. CDR3 nucleotide sequence: TGTGCCAGCAGTCAGTCGGACAGGGACCATCAGCCCCAGCATTTT.

The sample holds many counts of this clonotype. The chain uses TRBV10-3 and TRBJ2-7, with D possibly matching TRBD1 (5 bases). This CDR3 contains 15 residues. The germline V gene encodes CDR1 ENHRY and CDR2 SYGVKD. V dropped 1 base and J dropped 2 bases, with 12 bases sitting between them. The CDR3 coding sequence is TGTGCCATCAGTGAGTATGGCAGGGAAACCTACGAGCAGTACTTC. This codes for CAISEYGRETYEQYF.

Ten or more counts support this clonotype. The J gene is TRBJ2-5, the V gene TRBV28; weak D call: TRBD1 (5 bases). The CDR3 is made up of 14 amino acids. V lost 2 bases to trimming and J lost 4 bases, with 11 bases between them. Germline CDR1 is MDHEN and CDR2 is SYDVKM. CDR3 sequence: CASSLAAGSETQYF. For the CDR3, the DNA is TGTGCCAGCAGTTTAGCCGCAGGGTCAGAGACCCAGTACTTC.

This clonotype came up many times. The chain is built from TRBV28 and TRBJ2-5; TRBD1 matches at 9 bases. This CDR3 region has 14 residues. V was clipped by 5 bases and J by 5 bases; unmatched bases: 6. The germline CDR1 and CDR2 sequences are MDHEN and SYDVKM. The CDR3 region is CASSIDRGRETQYF. The CDR3 DNA follows: TGTGCCAGCAGTATCGACAGGGGGAGGGAGACCCAGTACTTC.

The chain has TRBV11-2 and TRBJ2-5, with TRBD1 identical over 8 bases. V shed 4 bases, J shed 4 bases, and the junction held 8 bases outside the gene matches. Germline V gene sequence: CDR1 SGHAT, CDR2 FQNNGV. The CDR3 consists of 15 residues. The CDR3 here is CASSSGQGWGETQYF. CDR3 bases: TGTGCCAGCAGCTCTGGACAGGGATGGGGAGAGACCCAGTACTTC.

This clonotype was observed many times. The genes are TRBV28 and TRBJ1-2; 11 bases map to TRBD1. The length of the CDR3 is 16 residues. V was pared by 3 bases and J by 8 bases, with 11 bases of the junction left unmatched. Germline V lookup: CDR1 MDHEN, CDR2 SYDVKM. CDR3 DNA sequence: TGTGCCAGCAGTTTGGACAGGGGGCCTCTAAATCTCGGCTACACCTTC. It translates to CASSLDRGPLNLGYTF.

There are many counts of this clonotype. The rearrangement joins TRBV28 to TRBJ2-2, with D perhaps TRBD1 (5 bases). Per the germline V gene, CDR1 is MDHEN and CDR2 is SYDVKM. The CDR3 is made up of 14 amino acids. The ends were cut back, 6 bases at V and 6 bases at J, with 14 bases in the middle. The CDR3 DNA reads TGTGCCAGCAGATTAGACAGTCCCGCCGGGGAGCTGTTTTTT. This sequence encodes CASRLDSPAGELFF.

This clonotype was recorded at least ten times. The chain combines TRBV20-1 with TRBJ2-5; TRBD2 matches at 11 bases. The CDR3 extends over 16 amino acids. The ends lost 6 bases at V and 4 bases at J; junction bases unmatched: 13. Germline V gene lookup returns CDR1 DFQATT and CDR2 SNEGSKA (reference sequence). CDR3 region: CSATPGLAERPETQYF. CDR3 DNA sequence: TGCAGTGCAACGCCGGGACTAGCGGAGAGGCCAGAGACCCAGTACTTC.

V and J are TRBV6-1 and TRBJ2-5; 10 positions agree with TRBD1. CDR1 is MNHNS, CDR2 SASEGT, per germline. V lost 6 bases to trimming and J lost 3 bases; unmatched junction nucleotides: 4. The CDR3 contains 14 residues. The CDR3 sequence: CASRRGTGEETQYF. CDR3 in DNA: TGTGCCAGCAGACGAGGGACAGGGGAAGAGACCCAGTACTTC.

The chain has TRBV11-2 and TRBJ1-1; D not resolved. CDR1 is SGHAT, CDR2 FQNNGV, per germline. The CDR3 is 17 amino acids. V was trimmed by 2 bases and J by 0 bases, leaving 16 bases between them. CDR3 region: CASSLLGIGPMNTEAFF. The CDR3 DNA reads as TGTGCCAGCAGCTTATTGGGGATAGGCCCCATGAACACTGAAGCTTTCTTT.

Many counts were recorded for this clonotype. The rearrangement links TRBV20-1 to TRBJ2-5, with TRBD1 as a possible D gene (5 bases). CDR1 and CDR2 from the germline V gene are DFQATT and SNEGSKA (reference sequence). V shed 6 bases and J shed 5 bases, with 16 bases lying between them. The CDR3 contains 13 residues. CDR3 coding DNA: TGCAGTGCCCCCAGACAGCCAGGGGAGACCCAGTACTTC. It specifies CSAPRQPGETQYF.

This clonotype showed up many times. V gene TRBV7-9 combines with J gene TRBJ1-1; D possibly corresponds to TRBD1 (5 bases). CDR1 and CDR2 (germline): SEHNR, FQNEAQ (reference sequence). The CDR3 covers 14 residues. Trimming stripped 5 bases from V and 3 bases from J, with 13 bases between. The CDR3 loop is CASSLRGSDTEAFF. In DNA form, the CDR3 reads TGTGCCAGCAGCCTACGGGGGTCGGACACTGAAGCTTTCTTT.

At least ten counts were recorded for this clonotype. The CDR3 nucleotides are TGTGCCAGCAGTGAAGCGGACAGGGAATGGTACACTGAAGCTTTCTTT. Encoded protein: CASSEADREWYTEAFF. V gene TRBV6-1 combines with J gene TRBJ1-1, with 8 bases lining up with TRBD1. Germline CDR1 and CDR2: MNHNS and SASEGT. This CDR3 has 16 residues. Trimming cost V 0 bases and J 3 bases; bases outside gene matches: 6.

This clonotype was seen repeatedly, ten times or more. The chain recombines TRBV27 with TRBJ2-5, with 12 bases aligning to TRBD2. This CDR3 comprises 15 residues. The V segment lost 6 bases and the J segment 4 bases; nucleotides outside the gene matches: 6. From germline, CDR1 is MNHEY and CDR2 SMNVEV (reference sequence). The CDR3 bases are TGTGCCAGCAGGACCGGACTAGCGGGATCAGAGACCCAGTACTTC. Translating gives CASRTGLAGSETQYF.

This clonotype was counted many times. This chain connects TRBV30 to TRBJ2-7; D is unresolved. The ends were cut back, 0 bases at V and 1 base at J, with 1 base in the middle. The CDR3 runs to 11 residues. Germline loops: CDR1 GTSNPN, CDR2 SVGIG (reference sequence). CDR3: CAWSVSYEQYF. CDR3 nucleotides: TGTGCCTGGAGTGTTTCCTACGAGCAGTACTTC.

This clonotype was seen repeatedly, ten times or more. A single base separates this from a much larger clone, so it may be a read error. J is TRBJ2-7 and V is TRBV12-3 or TRBV12-4; 7 nucleotides agree with TRBD1. The CDR3 loop spans 14 amino acids. The CDR3 sequence is CAGSPQGEGYEQYF. The CDR3 nucleotides are TGTGCCGGCAGTCCGCAGGGGGAAGGCTACGAGCAGTACTTC.

This clonotype occurred a few times. This rearrangement joins TRBV6-2 or TRBV6-3 to TRBJ1-1; 10 nucleotides line up with TRBD1. The V segment lost 7 bases and the J segment 6 bases; nucleotides outside the gene matches: 5. Per the germline V gene, CDR1 is MNHEY and CDR2 is SVGEGT. The CDR3 is 13 residues long. CDR3 sequence: CASIRQGAAEAFF. CDR3 nucleotides: TGTGCCAGCATCCGACAGGGGGCTGCTGAAGCTTTCTTT.

In this sample, this clonotype turned up many times. The chain uses TRBV20-1 and TRBJ2-5; no clear D gene. V was cut by 4 bases and J by 1 base, with 4 bases left in between. The length of the CDR3 is 11 residues. The V gene's germline CDR1 is DFQATT and CDR2 SNEGSKA (reference sequence). DNA of the CDR3: TGCAGTGCTATCGGCCAAGAGACCCAGTACTTC. It encodes CSAIGQETQYF.

This clonotype has at least ten counts. The chain is built from TRBV7-2 and TRBJ2-7; D unresolved. Germline V gives CDR1 SGHTA, CDR2 FQGNSA. The CDR3 covers 13 residues. Trimming took off 6 bases at V and 3 bases at J, with 12 bases between the two ends. The CDR3 bases are TGTGCCAGCAGTCAGTTAAGATACTACGAGCAGTACTTC. It codes for CASSQLRYYEQYF.

This clonotype was counted at least ten times. The chain recombines TRBV6-5 with TRBJ1-2, with TRBD1 as a possible D gene (5 bases). CDR1 MNHEY and CDR2 SVGAGI come from the germline V gene. Trimming removed 6 bases from V and 4 bases from J, with 15 bases in between. This CDR3 has 14 amino acids. The CDR3 protein is CASRASGASYGYTF. In DNA, the CDR3 is TGTGCCAGCAGAGCCTCCGGGGCTAGCTATGGCTACACCTTC.

This clonotype was detected ten times or more. V gene TRBV6-2 or TRBV6-3 combines with J gene TRBJ2-7; the D gene is possibly TRBD1 (6 bases). In germline, CDR1 is MNHEY, CDR2 SVGEGT. The germline V and J ends were trimmed by 6 bases and 2 bases, with 11 bases remaining between them. The CDR3 runs 13 residues. CDR3 protein: CASRAGAAYEQYF. CDR3 in DNA: TGTGCCAGCAGGGCAGGGGCGGCCTACGAGCAGTACTTC.

There are many counts of this clonotype. V is TRBV7-3 and J is TRBJ2-2, with TRBD2 as a possible D gene (5 bases). The CDR3 is 14 amino acids. With 5 bases removed from V and 4 bases from J, the gap between germline ends came to 11 bases. Germline CDR1 and CDR2: SGHTA and FQGTGA. CDR3: CASSPGLFTGELFF. CDR3 sequence (DNA): TGTGCCAGCAGCCCAGGACTGTTCACCGGGGAGCTGTTTTTT.

Many counts were recorded for this clonotype. This chain links TRBV19 with TRBJ1-2, with TRBD1 identical over 9 bases. This CDR3 contains 14 residues. Germline V lookup: CDR1 LNHDA, CDR2 SQIVND (reference sequence). J gave up 7 bases and V 5 bases, and 8 bases lay outside the gene matches. CDR3 coding DNA: TGTGCCAGTAGTGCGGGACAGGGTACGGCTGGCTACACCTTC. It yields the protein CASSAGQGTAGYTF.

This clonotype came up many times. The J gene is TRBJ1-5, the V gene TRBV4-3, with TRBD1 as a possible D gene (5 bases). The CDR3 extends over 17 amino acids. V lost 0 bases and J lost 3, with 15 bases in between. Germline V gives CDR1 LGHNA, CDR2 YSLEER. The CDR3 is CASSQDLTGQNNQPQHF. CDR3 nucleotide sequence: TGCGCCAGCAGCCAAGATCTTACAGGCCAGAACAATCAGCCCCAGCATTTT.